This T cell receptor (beta chain) appears in the sequencing data of a study of OX40 agonist ivuxolimab in advanced cancers. On the study more broadly: An agonistic anti-OX40 (CD134) antibody, ivuxolimab, was used to treat the patients.

The CDR3 covers 15 residues. Per germline, CDR1 SGHKS and CDR2 YYEKEE (reference sequence). With 0 bases removed from V and 0 bases from J, the gap between germline ends came to 10 bases. Method: immunoSEQ multiplex PCR; TCRdb's copy keeps in-frame clones and lacks some. The sample lists roughly 70,000 clones; 85% were seen once. The input for sequencing was CD4+ or CD8+ T cells sorted from blood, taken in a trial of the OX40 agonist ivuxolimab. The chain links TRBV5-5 to TRBJ2-7, with D unresolved. The sequence came from an adult with an advanced solid tumor such as melanoma, head and neck, liver or kidney cancer. The CDR3 DNA sequence: TGTGCCAGCAGCTTGGATAGCAGGAGCTCCTACGAGCAGTACTTC. This translates into CASSLDSRSSYEQYF.